Listed below are T cell receptor beta chains from one sample, sequenced in a study of blood T cells in healthy people across ages. From the 5' RACE reads, TCRdb called clonotypes with MiXCR, one entry per CDR3 protein. The sample yields hundreds of thousands of distinct CDR3 sequences, approximately 31% seen once. The sample taken for sequencing was blood. The receptor set was obtained from a woman of 80 years or more in good health. The CDR3 runs from the conserved cysteine through the conserved F or W. Each record gives: D gene, clone size, J gene, V gene, CDR3 protein, CDR3 DNA. A D gene is named only where the DNA matches it firmly. Expanded clones are given a class, and other clones once, few, many or no size at all.

.,.,TRBJ2-5,TRBV20-1,CSARVHESQETQYF,TGCAGTGCTAGAGTCCACGAATCCCAAGAGACCCAGTACTTC
.,.,TRBJ1-6,TRBV5-1,CASSLELGYNSPLHF,TGCGCCAGCAGCTTGGAACTGGGGTATAATTCACCCCTCCACTTT
.,many,TRBJ2-5,TRBV7-9,CASNPDGSYRETQYF,TGTGCCAGCAACCCAGACGGATCGTATAGGGAGACCCAGTACTTC
TRBD1,.,TRBJ2-3,TRBV5-1,CASIEGAVTDTQYF,TGCGCCAGCATAGAGGGGGCCGTCACAGATACGCAGTATTTT
.,.,TRBJ2-1,TRBV6-2/TRBV6-3,CASSRQLGEQFF,TGTGCCAGCAGCAGACAGCTGGGTGAGCAGTTCTTC
.,few,TRBJ1-1,TRBV5-1,CASSFYPGMNTEAFF,TGCGCCAGCAGCTTTTATCCAGGGATGAACACTGAAGCTTTCTTT
.,.,TRBJ2-6,TRBV12-3/TRBV12-4,CASRLWGANVLTF,TGTGCCAGCAGGTTATGGGGGGCCAACGTCCTGACTTTC
.,few,TRBJ1-5,TRBV12-3/TRBV12-4,CASTKQLGQPQHF,TGTGCCAGCACTAAGCAGCTGGGGCAGCCCCAGCATTTT
TRBD1,many,TRBJ1-5,TRBV19,CASAGQLNQPQHF,TGTGCCAGTGCGGGACAGCTAAATCAGCCCCAGCATTTT
.,many,TRBJ2-5,TRBV9,CASSTGPRGETQYF,TGTGCCAGCAGCACGGGGCCCCGCGGGGAGACCCAGTACTTC
.,.,TRBJ2-7,TRBV5-1,CASSLVGKPDNEQYF,TGCGCCAGCAGCTTGGTAGGTAAACCCGACAATGAGCAGTACTTC